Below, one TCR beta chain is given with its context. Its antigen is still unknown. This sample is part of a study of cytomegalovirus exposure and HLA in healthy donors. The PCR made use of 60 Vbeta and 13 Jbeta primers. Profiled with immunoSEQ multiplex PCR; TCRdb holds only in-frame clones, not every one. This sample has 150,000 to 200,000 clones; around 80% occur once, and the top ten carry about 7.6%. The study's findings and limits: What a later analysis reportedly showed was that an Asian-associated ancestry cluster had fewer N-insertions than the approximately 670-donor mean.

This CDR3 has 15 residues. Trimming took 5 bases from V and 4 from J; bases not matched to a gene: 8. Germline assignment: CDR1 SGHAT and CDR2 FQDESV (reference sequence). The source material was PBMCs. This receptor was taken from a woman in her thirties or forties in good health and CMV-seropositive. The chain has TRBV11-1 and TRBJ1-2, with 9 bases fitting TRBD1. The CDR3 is CASSLGQGRGYGYTF. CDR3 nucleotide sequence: TGTGCCAGCAGCCTGGGACAGGGTCGAGGCTATGGCTACACCTTC.